The rows below give T cell receptor beta chains drawn from one sample of a study of glioma-infiltrating T cells after dendritic cell vaccination. Profiled with immunoSEQ multiplex PCR; TCRdb holds only in-frame clones, not every one. The sample lists around 78,000 clones, 75% to 90% occurring once. Source: blood, taken after dendritic cell vaccination. These receptors were obtained from a human donor with glioblastoma. The CDR3 runs from the conserved cysteine through the conserved F or W. The D gene is left open where the match is weak. Some rows mark clone size as missing; the rest say once, few, many or name a class of expanded clone.

.	TRBV7-9	TRBD1	TRBJ1-6	TGTGCCAGCAGCCAAGGACAGGGGTTCTATAATTCACCCCTCCACTTT	CASSQGQGFYNSPLHF
.	TRBV2	.	TRBJ1-2	TGTGCCAGCAGTGAAGCGGTCGAGTATGGCTACACCTTC	CASSEAVEYGYTF
.	TRBV30	.	TRBJ1-1	TGTGCCTGGAAGCGGGACTCAATGAACACTGAAGCTTTCTTT	CAWKRDSMNTEAFF
.	TRBV9	TRBD2	TRBJ2-7	TGTGCCAGCAGCGTAGGTAGCGGGGATTTTTACGAGCAGTACTTC	CASSVGSGDFYEQYF
few	TRBV7-9	TRBD1	TRBJ1-1	TGTGCCAGCAGCACGGGACAGGGCTTGAACACTGAAGCTTTCTTT	CASSTGQGLNTEAFF
.	TRBV18	TRBD1	TRBJ2-6	TGTGCCAGCTCACCATCCACAGGGGTAGAGTCTGGGGCCAACGTCCTGACTTTC	CASSPSTGVESGANVLTF
.	TRBV6-1	.	TRBJ2-4	TGTGCCAGCAGTGAAGCCAGGGGAAACAAAAACATTCAGTACTTC	CASSEARGNKNIQYF
.	TRBV7-3	.	TRBJ2-2	TGTGCCAGCAGCTTAACGGAAGGGGGGGTCTTGTTTTTT	CASSLTEGGVLFF
few	TRBV5-1	.	TRBJ2-6	TGCGCCAGCAGCTGGACAGCTCCCTCTGGGGCCAACGTCCTGACTTTC	CASSWTAPSGANVLTF
.	TRBV19	TRBD2	TRBJ2-7	TGTGCCAGTAGTATCCTAGCGGGAGGCGCCTACGAGCAGTACTTC	CASSILAGGAYEQYF
.	TRBV30	TRBD2	TRBJ2-3	TGTGCCTGGAGCCGAGGACTAGCGGGCAGCACAGATACGCAGTATTTT	CAWSRGLAGSTDTQYF
.	TRBV9	TRBD1	TRBJ2-7	TGTGCCAGCAGCCCCGGGGACAGGGCAAGGTACGAGCAGTACTTC	CASSPGDRARYEQYF
.	TRBV6-5	TRBD1	TRBJ2-7	TGTGCCAGCAGTCCCACCGGGACAGGCCTAGGGGAGCAGTACTTC	CASSPTGTGLGEQYF
.	TRBV27	.	TRBJ2-4	TGTGCCAGCAGTACGGGGGTAGCCAAAAACATTCAGTACTTC	CASSTGVAKNIQYF
.	TRBV6-4	.	TRBJ2-1	TGTGCCAGCAGCCCGACGGGGAGCTCCTACAATGAGCAGTTCTTC	CASSPTGSSYNEQFF
.	TRBV29-1	TRBD1	TRBJ1-2	TGCAGCGTTGACCTCGGACAGGGCTTTAACTATGGCTACACCTTC	CSVDLGQGFNYGYTF
.	TRBV10-3	TRBD1	TRBJ2-2	TGTGCCATCAGAGGGACAGGGGGCGCGAACACCGGGGAGCTGTTTTTT	CAIRGTGGANTGELFF
.	TRBV6-5	.	TRBJ2-2	TGTGCCAGCAGGGGGGGGGCTGGGGCCGGGGAGCTGTTTTTT	CASRGGAGAGELFF
.	TRBV7-2	TRBD1	TRBJ2-7	TGTGCCAGCAGTGCTGAGGACAGGGGAAATAACGAGCAGTACTTC	CASSAEDRGNNEQYF
.	TRBV6-6	.	TRBJ2-3	TGTGCCAGCAGTTACTCCAGGGGCACAGATACGCAGTATTTT	CASSYSRGTDTQYF
.	TRBV19	.	TRBJ2-1	TGTGCCAGTAGCAGAAACAATGAGCAGTTCTTC	CASSRNNEQFF
.	TRBV6-5	TRBD1	TRBJ1-2	TGTGCCAGCAGCGAAACAGGGGATGACGGCTACACCTTC	CASSETGDDGYTF
.	TRBV15	TRBD2	TRBJ2-7	TGTGCCACCAGCAGACCGACTAGCGGGATTCCCTCCTACGAGCAGTACTTC	CATSRPTSGIPSYEQYF
few	TRBV11-1	.	TRBJ1-1	TGTGCCAGCAGCCCTCAGTTGAACACTGAAGCTTTCTTT	CASSPQLNTEAFF
.	TRBV19	.	TRBJ2-2	TGTGCCAGTAGTATTCCGTATGACACCGGGGAGCTGTTTTTT	CASSIPYDTGELFF
.	TRBV9	TRBD2	TRBJ2-2	TGTGCCAGCAGCGGTCTAGCGGGGGGCCCCGGGGAGCTGTTTTTT	CASSGLAGGPGELFF
once	TRBV9	TRBD2	TRBJ2-1	TGTGCCAGCAGCGCGGACCTAGCGGAGGCGTCCAATGAGCAGTTCTTC	CASSADLAEASNEQFF
.	TRBV5-6	TRBD2	TRBJ2-1	TGTGCCAGCACCCGGCGGGGGGCCGATGAGCAGTTCTTC	CASTRRGADEQFF
once	TRBV4-1	.	TRBJ1-2	TGCGCCAGCAGCCAAAGCCGAGACACTAACTATGGCTACACCTTC	CASSQSRDTNYGYTF
.	TRBV7-3	TRBD2	TRBJ2-1	TGTGCCAGCAGCCGGGGGGGAGCCTACAATGAGCAGTTCTTC	CASSRGGAYNEQFF
.	TRBV7-2	.	TRBJ1-1	TGTGCCAGCAGCTTCTCTGCGGGGGGCAGTGAAGCTTTCTTT	CASSFSAGGSEAFF
once	TRBV6-5	.	TRBJ1-1	TGTGCCAGCACCCAAAGGGGGGGGGTTCCCCCTGAAGCTTTCTTT	CASTQRGGVPPEAFF
few	TRBV5-5	.	TRBJ1-3	TGTGCCAGCAGCCACACCGGGGGGAGAGGAAACACCATATATTTT	CASSHTGGRGNTIYF
.	TRBV11-2	.	TRBJ2-7	TGTGCCAGCAGCTCCCTAGCCTACGAGCAGTACTTC	CASSSLAYEQYF
few	TRBV6-5	TRBD1	TRBJ2-1	TGTGCCAGCAGCCGGGACAGATACAATGAGCAGTTCTTC	CASSRDRYNEQFF
few	TRBV6-6	.	TRBJ2-2	TGTGCCAGCAAAGTTTCAGGGGCGAACACCGGGGAGCTGTTTTTT	CASKVSGANTGELFF
.	TRBV11-2	.	TRBJ1-2	TGTGCCAGCAGCTTAGGGGCAGGCTATGGCTACACCTTC	CASSLGAGYGYTF